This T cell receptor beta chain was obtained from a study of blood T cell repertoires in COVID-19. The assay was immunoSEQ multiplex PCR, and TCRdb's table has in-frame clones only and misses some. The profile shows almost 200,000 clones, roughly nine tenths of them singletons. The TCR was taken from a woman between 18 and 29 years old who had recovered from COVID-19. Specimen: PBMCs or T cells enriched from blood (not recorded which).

In DNA, the CDR3 is TGCGCCAGCAGCCAAGGTCCCAGCGCTAACTATGGCTACACCTTC. Residues: CASSQGPSANYGYTF. The chain couples TRBV4-1 to TRBJ1-2; the D is unclear. The CDR3 length is 15 residues. Germline assignment: CDR1 MGHRA and CDR2 YSYEKL. Trimming pared 1 base from V and 0 bases from J, leaving 9 bases between.